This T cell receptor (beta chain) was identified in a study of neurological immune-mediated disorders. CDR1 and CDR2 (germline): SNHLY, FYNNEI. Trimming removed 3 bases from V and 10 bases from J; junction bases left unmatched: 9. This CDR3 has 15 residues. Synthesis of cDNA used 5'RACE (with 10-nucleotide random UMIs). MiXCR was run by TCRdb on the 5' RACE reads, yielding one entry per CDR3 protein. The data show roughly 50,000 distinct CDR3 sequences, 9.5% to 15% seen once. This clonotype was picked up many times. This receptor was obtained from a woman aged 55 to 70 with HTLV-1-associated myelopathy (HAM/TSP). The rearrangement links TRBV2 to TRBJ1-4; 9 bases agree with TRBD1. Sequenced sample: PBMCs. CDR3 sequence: CASSDMTGGGGKLFF. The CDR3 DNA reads TGTGCCAGCAGTGACATGACAGGGGGAGGAGGAAAACTGTTTTTT.